This entry lists 24 T cell receptor beta chains sequenced from one sample in a study of blood T cell repertoires in COVID-19. Only in-frame clones appear in the TCRdb table, and some are missing; sequencing was by immunoSEQ multiplex PCR. The table has some 130,000 clones, around 80% seen once. Sequences were obtained from peripheral blood. These receptors were taken from a man between 65 and 85 years old with acute or convalescent COVID-19.

The rearrangement links TRBV29-1 to TRBJ2-7; possibly TRBD2 for D (6 bases). CDR3 length equals 12 residues. The germline V and J ends were trimmed by 6 bases and 1 base, with 10 bases remaining between them. Germline assignment: CDR1 SQVTM and CDR2 ANQGSEA. The CDR3 nucleotides are TGCAGCGTCACCGGGAGATCCTACGAGCAGTACTTC. It encodes CSVTGRSYEQYF.

This clone has only a few counts. This chain connects TRBV28 to TRBJ1-1; 7 positions agree with TRBD1. The length of the CDR3 is 13 residues. Unmatched junction bases numbered 9, after V lost 7 bases and J lost 7 bases. Germline CDR1 is MDHEN and CDR2 is SYDVKM. The CDR3 region is CASIKGGAVEAFF. CDR3 DNA sequence: TGTGCCAGCATTAAAGGGGGCGCGGTTGAAGCTTTCTTT.

The V gene is TRBV6-4, the J gene TRBJ1-3, with 7 bases that match TRBD1. V lost 7 bases and J lost 3; bases outside the gene matches: 9. The CDR3 totals 15 residues. The germline V gene encodes CDR1 MRHNA and CDR2 SNTAGT. The CDR3 nucleotides read TGTGCCAGCAACCGGGCCGGGACAGTTGGAAACACCATATATTTT. Its translation is CASNRAGTVGNTIYF.

The chain uses TRBV6-1 and TRBJ1-5, with 8 positions matching TRBD1. CDR1 and CDR2 (germline): MNHNS, SASEGT. J was trimmed by 1 base and V by 2 bases; bases with no gene match: 10. This CDR3 contains 18 residues. CDR3 sequence reads: CASSEIAQGAGSNQPQHF. The CDR3 DNA follows: TGTGCCAGCAGTGAAATCGCCCAGGGGGCAGGAAGCAATCAGCCCCAGCATTTT.

The CDR3 DNA is TGTGCCAGCAGCTTAGGAGTGAACACTGAAGCTTTCTTT. Protein product: CASSLGVNTEAFF. V is TRBV11-2 and J is TRBJ1-1; no clear D. V was clipped by 1 base and J by 0 bases, with 3 bases between them. The CDR3 covers 13 residues. Germline loops: CDR1 SGHAT, CDR2 FQNNGV.

This clone was counted only a few times. V usage is TRBV5-4 and J usage is TRBJ2-7; 8 bases are shared with TRBD1. After removal of 6 bases from V and 9 bases from J, the junction contained 8 bases not matched to a gene. This CDR3 has 12 residues. Germline V gene lookup returns CDR1 SGHNT and CDR2 YYREEE (reference sequence). The CDR3 sequence is CASTGQGDGQYF. The CDR3 coding sequence is TGTGCCAGCACCGGACAGGGAGATGGGCAGTACTTC.

The chain joins TRBV7-9 to TRBJ2-7; D perhaps matches TRBD1 (5 bases). Trimming took off 2 bases at V and 4 bases at J, with 6 bases between the two ends. Germline CDR1 SEHNR, CDR2 FQNEAQ (reference sequence). This CDR3 comprises 12 residues. The CDR3, as DNA: TGTGCCAGCAGCTTATCAGGGTACGAGCAGTACTTC. Translating gives CASSLSGYEQYF.

The V call is TRBV27, the J call TRBJ2-1; 9 bases fit TRBD1. Germline CDR1 reads MNHEY; CDR2 reads SMNVEV (reference sequence). The CDR3 loop spans 15 amino acids. The V and J ends lost 3 bases and 3 bases, in that order; junction bases with no gene match: 3. This CDR3 is CASSFKGQGYNEQFF. DNA of the CDR3: TGTGCCAGCAGTTTTAAGGGACAGGGCTACAATGAGCAGTTCTTC.

The chain couples TRBV3-1 (or the pseudogene TRBV3-2) to TRBJ1-4, with 7 bases lining up with TRBD1. Germline V CDR1 and CDR2: LGHDT, YNNKEL (reference sequence). V was pared by 10 bases and J by 7 bases, with 12 bases of the junction left unmatched. This CDR3 spans 14 amino acids. The CDR3 reads CATRDTGAGEKLFF. CDR3 DNA: TGTGCCACCAGGGACACAGGGGCCGGTGAAAAACTGTTTTTT.

The J gene is TRBJ2-3, the V gene TRBV7-2; 7 bases match TRBD1. This CDR3 contains 12 residues. Germline V gene lookup returns CDR1 SGHTA and CDR2 FQGNSA. The J segment lost 6 bases and the V segment lost 4 bases, leaving 1 base of the junction unmatched. CDR3 amino acids: CASSSQGDTQYF. The CDR3 DNA reads TGTGCCAGCAGCTCACAGGGGGATACGCAGTATTTT. Complete variable domain (other parts from reference TRBV7-2 and TRBJ2-3): GAGVSQSPSNKVTEKGKDVELRCDPISGHTALYWYRQSLGQGLEFLIYFQGNSAPDKSGLPSDRFSAERTGGSVSTLTIQRTQQEDSAVYLCASSSQGDTQYFGPGTRLTVL.

The chain uses TRBV7-9 and TRBJ1-6; no clear D. The germline V gene encodes CDR1 SEHNR and CDR2 FQNEAQ (reference sequence). This CDR3 is built from 14 residues. Deletions cut 3 bases from V and 4 bases from J, with 7 bases between. The CDR3 here is CASSFPGYNSPLHF. The CDR3 region has the DNA TGTGCCAGCAGCTTTCCGGGGTATAATTCACCCCTCCACTTT.

Only a few counts were recorded for this clone. The chain has TRBV10-1 and TRBJ2-1, with D possibly matching TRBD1 (6 bases). Germline assignment: CDR1 WNHNN and CDR2 SYGVQD (reference sequence). The CDR3 contains 15 residues. Trimming cost V 0 bases and J 6 bases, with 12 bases left between them. For the CDR3, the DNA is TGCGCCAGCAGTGAGTCGGGGACAAGAGCCAATGAGCAGTTCTTC. Amino acid sequence: CASSESGTRANEQFF.

The chain carries TRBV3-1 (or the pseudogene TRBV3-2) and TRBJ1-3, with a weak D call TRBD1 (6 bases). Germline V lookup: CDR1 LGHDT, CDR2 YNNKEL (reference sequence). Trimming stripped 5 bases from V and 4 bases from J, with 12 bases between. There are 14 residues in the CDR3. The CDR3 region is CASSRQDLGNTIYF. In DNA form, the CDR3 reads TGTGCCAGCAGCAGACAGGATCTGGGAAACACCATATATTTT.

The V call is TRBV7-9, the J call TRBJ1-1; D not certain. The V gene's germline CDR1 is SEHNR and CDR2 FQNEAQ (reference sequence). This CDR3 is 11 amino acids long. Trimming pared 5 bases from V and 12 bases from J, leaving 13 bases between. The CDR3 DNA sequence: TGTGCCAGCAGCCTAGGATCGGAGACTTTCTTT. Translation gives CASSLGSETFF.

The CDR3 sequence: CASSPSGGVNEKLFF. The CDR3 DNA sequence: TGTGCCAGCAGTCCCTCGGGAGGGGTGAATGAAAAACTGTTTTTT. The gene calls are TRBV6-5 and TRBJ1-4, with a tentative D call TRBD1 (5 bases). Germline V gene sequence: CDR1 MNHEY, CDR2 SVGAGI. Trimming shortened V by 5 bases and J by 5 bases, and 15 bases separated the two germline ends. The CDR3 extends over 15 amino acids.

The chain joins TRBV27 to TRBJ1-6; TRBD1 is a possible D gene (5 bases). The CDR3 runs to 17 residues. The germline V gene has CDR1 MNHEY and CDR2 SMNVEV (reference sequence). V was clipped by 0 bases and J by 9 bases, with 18 bases between them. In nucleotides, the CDR3 is TGTGCCAGCAGTTTATCGGGTCCGACAGTGAGCCGTTCACCCCTCCACTTT. This codes for CASSLSGPTVSRSPLHF.

V is TRBV29-1 and J is TRBJ2-2; no clear D. Germline V lookup: CDR1 SQVTM, CDR2 ANQGSEA. This CDR3 has 12 residues. Trimming cost V 6 bases and J 6 bases, with 11 bases left between them. CDR3 protein: CSVTQTAGELFF. The CDR3 bases are TGCAGCGTAACACAAACAGCCGGGGAGCTGTTTTTT.

The rearrangement uses TRBV7-9 and TRBJ2-7, with 7 bases lining up with TRBD2. Germline CDR1 and CDR2: SEHNR and FQNEAQ (reference sequence). The CDR3 extends over 15 amino acids. The junction had 7 bases not matched to a gene; V was cut back by 5 bases and J by 0 bases. The CDR3 DNA reads as TGTGCCAGCAGCCACAGCGGGGCGGACTCCTACGAGCAGTACTTC. Encoded protein: CASSHSGADSYEQYF.

This clone was seen more than once but under ten times. The rearrangement links TRBV28 to TRBJ2-4; D possibly corresponds to TRBD1 (7 bases). Trimming pared 6 bases from V and 5 bases from J, leaving 29 bases between. The CDR3 sequence is 19 residues long. The germline V gene has CDR1 MDHEN and CDR2 SYDVKM. The CDR3 here is CASRPGTVLVAGSENIQYF. For the CDR3, the DNA is TGTGCCAGCAGGCCCGGGACAGTCCTTGTGGCGGGGTCGGAAAACATTCAGTACTTC.

The chain carries TRBV3-1 (or the pseudogene TRBV3-2) and TRBJ1-6; D may be TRBD1 (5 bases). The CDR3 sequence is 16 residues long. The germline V and J ends were trimmed by 5 bases and 7 bases, with 18 bases remaining between them. From germline, CDR1 is LGHDT and CDR2 YNNKEL (reference sequence). CDR3 protein: CASSKVHGQMNSPLHF. CDR3 nucleotides: TGTGCCAGCAGCAAAGTCCACGGACAAATGAATTCACCCCTCCACTTT.

This chain joins TRBV23-1 and TRBJ2-5; 10 bases align to TRBD1. TRBV23-1 is flagged as an ORF with uncertain function. V trimming: 2 bases; J trimming: 2 bases; junction bases outside the gene matches: 2. This CDR3 contains 15 residues. DNA for the CDR3: TGCGCCAGCAGTCAAGTGGGACAGGGGCAAGAGACCCAGTACTTC. Encoded protein: CASSQVGQGQETQYF.

The gene calls are TRBV28 and TRBJ2-1; TRBD2 agrees at 8 bases. The germline V gene has CDR1 MDHEN and CDR2 SYDVKM. The CDR3 totals 16 residues. V was pared by 11 bases and J by 2 bases, with 14 bases of the junction left unmatched. The CDR3 DNA reads TGTGCCCGCCGGGGGCCGGGCGGGGGGACCTACAATGAGCAGTTCTTC. It encodes CARRGPGGGTYNEQFF. The variable domain in full, with the rest retrieved from reference TRBV28 and TRBJ2-1, is DVKVTQSSRYLVKRTGEKVFLECVQDMDHENMFWYRQDPGLGLRLIYFSYDVKMKEKGDIPEGYSVSREKKERFSLILESASTNQTSMYLCARRGPGGGTYNEQFFGPGTRLTVL.

The rearrangement uses TRBV19 and TRBJ1-1; 9 nucleotides line up with TRBD1. Germline V lookup: CDR1 LNHDA, CDR2 SQIVND (reference sequence). There are 15 residues in the CDR3. Trimming at V came to 6 bases and at J to 0 bases, leaving 5 bases not matched to a gene. Here the CDR3 reads CASSGQGPMNTEAFF. The CDR3 DNA is TGTGCCAGTAGCGGACAGGGGCCGATGAACACTGAAGCTTTCTTT.

This clone has only one observation. The chain employs TRBV19 and TRBJ1-6; 10 bases are shared with TRBD1. This CDR3 is 14 amino acids long. In germline, CDR1 is LNHDA, CDR2 SQIVND (reference sequence). Trimming cost V 4 bases and J 6 bases; bases outside gene matches: 0. CDR3 sequence reads: CASSRTGGNSPLHF. The CDR3 bases are TGTGCCAGTAGTAGGACAGGGGGTAATTCACCCCTCCACTTT. Full variable domain (missing parts from reference TRBV19 and TRBJ1-6): DGGITQSPKYLFRKEGQNVTLSCEQNLNHDAMYWYRQDPGQGLRLIYYSQIVNDFQKGDIAEGYSVSREKKESFPLTVTSAQKNPTAFYLCASSRTGGNSPLHFGNGTRLTVT.